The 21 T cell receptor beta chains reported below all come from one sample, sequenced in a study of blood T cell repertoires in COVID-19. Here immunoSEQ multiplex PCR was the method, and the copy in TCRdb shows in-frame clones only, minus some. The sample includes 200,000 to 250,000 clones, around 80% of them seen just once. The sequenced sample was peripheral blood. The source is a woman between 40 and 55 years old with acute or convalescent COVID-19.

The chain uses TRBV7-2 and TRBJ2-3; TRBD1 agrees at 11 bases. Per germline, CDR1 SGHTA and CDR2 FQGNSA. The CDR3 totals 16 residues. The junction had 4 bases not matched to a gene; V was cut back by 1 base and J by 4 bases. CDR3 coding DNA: TGTGCCAGCAGCTTAGGGGGACAGGGGGGCCCAGATACGCAGTATTTT. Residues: CASSLGGQGGPDTQYF. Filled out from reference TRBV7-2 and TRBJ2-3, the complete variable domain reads GAGVSQSPSNKVTEKGKDVELRCDPISGHTALYWYRQSLGQGLEFLIYFQGNSAPDKSGLPSDRFSAERTGGSVSTLTIQRTQQEDSAVYLCASSLGGQGGPDTQYFGPGTRLTVL.

Written as DNA, the CDR3 is TGTGCCAGCAGTTACTCCGGGGGGGGAGTAGGCTACGAGCAGTACTTC. It translates to CASSYSGGGVGYEQYF. The chain uses TRBV6-6 and TRBJ2-7; TRBD2 matches at 8 bases. Germline loops: CDR1 MNHNY, CDR2 SVGAGI (reference sequence). V trimming: 0 bases; J trimming: 3 bases; junction bases outside the gene matches: 7. The CDR3 has 16 amino acids.

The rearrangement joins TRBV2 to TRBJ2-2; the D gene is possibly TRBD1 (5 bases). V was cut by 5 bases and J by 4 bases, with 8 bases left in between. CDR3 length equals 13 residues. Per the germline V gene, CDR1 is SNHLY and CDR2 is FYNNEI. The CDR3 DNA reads TGTGCCAGCAGTCGACAGATCACCGGGGAGCTGTTTTTT. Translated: CASSRQITGELFF.

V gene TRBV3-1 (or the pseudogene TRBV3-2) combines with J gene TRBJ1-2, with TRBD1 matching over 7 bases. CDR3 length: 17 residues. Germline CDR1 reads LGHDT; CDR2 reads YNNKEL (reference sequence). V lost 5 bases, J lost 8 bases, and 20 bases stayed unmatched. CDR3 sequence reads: CASSRRPDYRGARGYTF. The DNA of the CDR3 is TGTGCCAGCAGCAGACGACCGGATTACAGGGGAGCGCGAGGCTACACCTTC.

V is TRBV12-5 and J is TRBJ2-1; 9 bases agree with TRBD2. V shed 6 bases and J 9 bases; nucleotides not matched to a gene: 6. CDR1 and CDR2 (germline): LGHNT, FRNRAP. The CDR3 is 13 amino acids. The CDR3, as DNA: TGTGCTAGTGGCCAGCGGGGGGTCAGTGAGCAGTTCTTC. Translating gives CASGQRGVSEQFF.

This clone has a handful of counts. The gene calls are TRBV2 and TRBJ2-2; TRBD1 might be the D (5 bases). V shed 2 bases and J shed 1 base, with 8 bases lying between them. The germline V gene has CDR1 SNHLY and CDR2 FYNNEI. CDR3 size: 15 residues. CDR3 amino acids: CASSENRWNTGELFF. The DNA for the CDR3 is TGTGCCAGCAGTGAAAACAGGTGGAACACCGGGGAGCTGTTTTTT. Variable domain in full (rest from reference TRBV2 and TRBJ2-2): EPEVTQTPSHQVTQMGQEVILRCVPISNHLYFYWYRQILGQKVEFLVSFYNNEISEKSEIFDDQFSVERPDGSNFTLKIRSTKLEDSAMYFCASSENRWNTGELFFGEGSRLTVL.

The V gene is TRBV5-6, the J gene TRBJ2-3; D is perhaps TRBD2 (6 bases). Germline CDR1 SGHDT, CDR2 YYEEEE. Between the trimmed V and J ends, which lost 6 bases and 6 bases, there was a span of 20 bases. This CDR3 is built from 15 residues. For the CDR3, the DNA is TGTGCCAGCATCCCGTGGGGCGGGGTAGGGGATACGCAGTATTTT. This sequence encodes CASIPWGGVGDTQYF. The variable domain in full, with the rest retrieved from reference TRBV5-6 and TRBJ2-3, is DAGVTQSPTHLIKTRGQQVTLRCSPKSGHDTVSWYQQALGQGPQFIFQYYEEEERQRGNFPDRFSGHQFPNYSSELNVNALLLGDSALYLCASIPWGGVGDTQYFGPGTRLTVL.

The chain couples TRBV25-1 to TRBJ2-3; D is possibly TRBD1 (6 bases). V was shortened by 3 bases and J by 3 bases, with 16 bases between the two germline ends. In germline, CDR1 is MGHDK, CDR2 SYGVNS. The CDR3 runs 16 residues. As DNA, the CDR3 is TGTGCCAGCAGTGATGGGGACGGGACAAAGACAGATACGCAGTATTTT. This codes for CASSDGDGTKTDTQYF.

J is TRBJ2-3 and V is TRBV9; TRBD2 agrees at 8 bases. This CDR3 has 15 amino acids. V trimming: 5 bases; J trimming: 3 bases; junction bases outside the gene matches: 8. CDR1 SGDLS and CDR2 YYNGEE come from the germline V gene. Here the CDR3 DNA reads TGTGCCAGCAGTACAAGCGGGGGCCAAACAGATACGCAGTATTTT. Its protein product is CASSTSGGQTDTQYF.

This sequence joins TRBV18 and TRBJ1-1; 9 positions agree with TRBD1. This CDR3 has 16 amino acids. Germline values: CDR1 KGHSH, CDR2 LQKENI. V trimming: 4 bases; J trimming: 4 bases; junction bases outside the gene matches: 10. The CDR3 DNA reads TGTGCCAGCTCACGGGACAGGGCTGCGTTGGGCACTGAAGCTTTCTTT. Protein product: CASSRDRAALGTEAFF. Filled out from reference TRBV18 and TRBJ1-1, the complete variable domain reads NAGVMQNPRHLVRRRGQEARLRCSPMKGHSHVYWYRQLPEEGLKFMVYLQKENIIDESGMPKERFSAEFPKEGPSILRIQQVVRGDSAAYFCASSRDRAALGTEAFFGQGTRLTVV.

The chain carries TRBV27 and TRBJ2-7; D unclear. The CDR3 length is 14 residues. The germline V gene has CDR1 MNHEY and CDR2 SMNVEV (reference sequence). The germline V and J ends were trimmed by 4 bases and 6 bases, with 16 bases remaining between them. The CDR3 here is CASSSLDHWREQYF. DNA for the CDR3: TGTGCCAGCAGTTCCCTAGATCACTGGCGCGAGCAGTACTTC.

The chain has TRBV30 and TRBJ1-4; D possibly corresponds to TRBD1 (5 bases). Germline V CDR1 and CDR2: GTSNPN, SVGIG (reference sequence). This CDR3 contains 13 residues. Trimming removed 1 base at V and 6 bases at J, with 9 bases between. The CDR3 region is CAWSDGTDEKLFF. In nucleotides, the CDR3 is TGTGCCTGGAGTGACGGGACTGATGAAAAACTGTTTTTT.

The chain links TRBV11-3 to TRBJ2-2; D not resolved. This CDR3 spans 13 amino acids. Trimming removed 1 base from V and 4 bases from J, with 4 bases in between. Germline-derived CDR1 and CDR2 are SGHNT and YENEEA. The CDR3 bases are TGTGCCAGCAGCTTAGCCAGCACCGGGGAGCTGTTTTTT. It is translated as CASSLASTGELFF. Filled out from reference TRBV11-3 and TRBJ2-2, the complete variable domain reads EAGVVQSPRYKIIEKKQPVAFWCNPISGHNTLYWYLQNLGQGPELLIRYENEEAVDDSQLPKDRFSAERLKGVDSTLKIQPAELGDSAVYLCASSLASTGELFFGEGSRLTVL.

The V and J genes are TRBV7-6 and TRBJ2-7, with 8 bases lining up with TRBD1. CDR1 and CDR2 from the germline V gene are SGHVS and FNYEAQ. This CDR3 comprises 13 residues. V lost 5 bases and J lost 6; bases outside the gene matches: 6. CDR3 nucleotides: TGTGCCAGCAGCGCGACCAGGGGGCTCGAGCAGTACTTC. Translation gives CASSATRGLEQYF.

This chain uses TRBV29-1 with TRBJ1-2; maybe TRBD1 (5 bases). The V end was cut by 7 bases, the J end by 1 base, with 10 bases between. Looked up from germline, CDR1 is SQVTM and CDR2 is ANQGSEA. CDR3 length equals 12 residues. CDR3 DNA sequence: TGCAGCGCAACGGACATTAACTATGGCTACACCTTC. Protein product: CSATDINYGYTF.

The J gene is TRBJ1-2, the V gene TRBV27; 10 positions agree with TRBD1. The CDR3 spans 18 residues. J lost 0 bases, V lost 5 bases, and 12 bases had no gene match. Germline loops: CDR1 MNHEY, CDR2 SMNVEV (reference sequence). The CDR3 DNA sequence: TGTGCCAGCAGTCGTCGGTCGGGACAGGGGCTGTCTAACTATGGCTACACCTTC. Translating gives CASSRRSGQGLSNYGYTF.

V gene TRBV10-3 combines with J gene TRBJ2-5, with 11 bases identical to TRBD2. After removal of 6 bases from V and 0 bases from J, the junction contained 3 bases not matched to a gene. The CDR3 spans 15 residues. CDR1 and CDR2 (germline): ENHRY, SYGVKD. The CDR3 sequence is CAISPGLADQETQYF. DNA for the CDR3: TGTGCCATCAGCCCGGGACTAGCGGACCAAGAGACCCAGTACTTC.

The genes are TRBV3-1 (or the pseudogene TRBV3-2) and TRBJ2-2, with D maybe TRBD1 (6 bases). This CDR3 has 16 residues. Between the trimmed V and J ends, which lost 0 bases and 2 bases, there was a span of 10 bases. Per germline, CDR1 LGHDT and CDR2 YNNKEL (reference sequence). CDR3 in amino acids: CASSQDPGQNTGELFF. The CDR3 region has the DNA TGTGCCAGCAGCCAAGATCCGGGACAAAACACCGGGGAGCTGTTTTTT.

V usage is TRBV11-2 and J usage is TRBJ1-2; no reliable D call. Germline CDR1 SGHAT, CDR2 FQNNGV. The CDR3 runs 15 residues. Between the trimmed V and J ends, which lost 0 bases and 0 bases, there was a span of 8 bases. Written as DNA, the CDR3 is TGTGCCAGCAGCTTAGAGGCCGGGACTAACTATGGCTACACCTTC. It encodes CASSLEAGTNYGYTF.

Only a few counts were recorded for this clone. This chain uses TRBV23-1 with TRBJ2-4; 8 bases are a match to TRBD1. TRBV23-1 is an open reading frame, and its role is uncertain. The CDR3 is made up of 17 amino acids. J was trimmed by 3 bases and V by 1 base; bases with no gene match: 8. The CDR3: CASSQFEDRDNKNIQYF. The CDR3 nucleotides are TGCGCCAGCAGTCAATTCGAGGACAGGGACAACAAAAACATTCAGTACTTC.

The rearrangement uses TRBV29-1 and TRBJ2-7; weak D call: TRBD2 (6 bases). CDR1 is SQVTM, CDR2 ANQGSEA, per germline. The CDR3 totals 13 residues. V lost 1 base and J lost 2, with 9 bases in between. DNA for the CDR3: TGCAGCGTTGAAGGGACTACCACCTACGAGCAGTACTTC. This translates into CSVEGTTTYEQYF.